These T cell receptor beta chains were read from a single sample in a study of shared clonotypes between healthy human individuals. The assay was immunoSEQ multiplex PCR, and TCRdb's table has in-frame clones only and misses some. The repertoire consists of 2 million to 2.5 million clones, with about 93% occurring once and the leading ten covering more than 1.5%. Sample: naive CD8+ T cells from PBMCs. The receptor set was obtained from a man younger than 35 in good health. Some clones in this sample may be carry-over from other donors' samples. CDR3s include the opening cysteine and the closing phenylalanine or tryptophan. The D gene is left open where the match is weak. Expanded clones get a size class; other rows say once, few or many, or leave the size out.

j_call | clone_size | d_call | v_call | cdr3_nt | cdr3_aa
TRBJ2-7 | . | . | TRBV2 | TGTGCCAGCAAGACCCCCCGGGACCAAGGGCTGTACGAGCAGTACTTC | CASKTPRDQGLYEQYF
TRBJ2-7 | . | TRBD1 | TRBV5-4 | TGTGCCAGCAGCTTGGCTGGACAGGGTGCCTACGAGCAGTACTTC | CASSLAGQGAYEQYF
TRBJ1-5 | . | . | TRBV9 | TGTGCCAGCAGCCCGGGGGGATCGCGCAATCAGCCCCAGCATTTT | CASSPGGSRNQPQHF
TRBJ2-5 | . | . | TRBV18 | TGTGCCAGCTCACTGCAAGGGTGGGAAGAGACCCAGTACTTC | CASSLQGWEETQYF
TRBJ2-6 | . | . | TRBV5-1 | TGCGCCAGCAGCTCAGTCCTAAACTCTGGGGCCAACGTCCTGACTTTC | CASSSVLNSGANVLTF
TRBJ2-1 | . | . | TRBV11-2 | TGTGCCAGCAGCTTAGTGAGAGGAGCCTATTCTGAGCAGTTCTTC | CASSLVRGAYSEQFF
TRBJ2-7 | . | . | TRBV6-5 | TGTGCCAGCAGTTTTGTTTGGGCCCTGGCGAGGGAGCAGTACTTC | CASSFVWALAREQYF
TRBJ1-1 | . | . | TRBV29-1 | TGCAGCGTTGGGGACCCGGGACGGACCCATGAAGCTTTCTTT | CSVGDPGRTHEAFF
TRBJ2-5 | . | TRBD1 | TRBV9 | TGTGCCAGCAGCGCCCGGGACAGGGGAGGAGGAGAGACCCAGTACTTC | CASSARDRGGGETQYF
TRBJ2-7 | few | . | TRBV10-2 | TGCGCCAGCAGCCCCGGACTCACGTACGAGCAGTACTTC | CASSPGLTYEQYF
TRBJ2-7 | . | . | TRBV15 | TGTGCCACCAGCAGCCCAGAAGGGACCGGATACGAGCAGTACTTC | CATSSPEGTGYEQYF
TRBJ2-7 | . | TRBD1 | TRBV6-5 | TGTGCCAGCAGTCTTGCCGGGACAGGGGACTACGAGCAGTACTTC | CASSLAGTGDYEQYF
TRBJ2-2 | . | TRBD1 | TRBV9 | TGTGCCAGCAGCCTCCGGACAGGGGTGAACACCGGGGAGCTGTTTTTT | CASSLRTGVNTGELFF
TRBJ2-3 | . | . | TRBV2 | TGTGCCAGCAGTGGCCGTTGGGGGGACACAGATACGCAGTATTTT | CASSGRWGDTDTQYF
TRBJ1-4 | . | . | TRBV7-6 | TGTGCCAGCACCCAGACTAAAGGGGGGGGAAAACTGTTTTTT | CASTQTKGGGKLFF
TRBJ2-1 | . | TRBD1 | TRBV7-3 | TGTGCCAGCAGCTTATACCTCAGCGGACAGGGCGGTGAGCAGTTCTTC | CASSLYLSGQGGEQFF
TRBJ2-2 | . | TRBD2 | TRBV2 | TGTGCCAGCATCCTCAACCCCCTAGCGGGCAGGACCGGGGAGCTGTTTTTT | CASILNPLAGRTGELFF
TRBJ2-2 | . | . | TRBV7-9 | TGTGCCAGCAGCTTAACTGACGGGGGGGAGCTGTTTTTT | CASSLTDGGELFF
TRBJ2-1 | . | . | TRBV7-9 | TGTGCCAGCAGCTTAAAGGCGGGCAGGGCCGGTTTTAATGAGCAGTTCTTC | CASSLKAGRAGFNEQFF
TRBJ2-7 | . | . | TRBV4-1 | TGCGCCAGCAGCCAATCCGGACGTATTAGCTACGAGCAGTACTTC | CASSQSGRISYEQYF
TRBJ2-5 | . | . | TRBV4-3 | TGCGCCAGCAGCCGGAGGAGGGGGAGGCCAGCAAGCGAGACCCAGTACTTC | CASSRRRGRPASETQYF
TRBJ2-1 | . | . | TRBV5-1 | TGCGCCAGCAGCCACACATACAATGAGCAGTTCTTC | CASSHTYNEQFF
TRBJ1-2 | . | . | TRBV7-8 | TGTGCCAGCAGTCAGGGTTGGAGCTATGGCTACACCTTC | CASSQGWSYGYTF
TRBJ1-1 | . | . | TRBV27 | TGTGCCAGCAGTTTAGCGAACACTGAAGCTTTCTTT | CASSLANTEAFF
TRBJ2-7 | . | TRBD1 | TRBV7-3 | TGTGCCAGCAGCAGGGGACAGGGTCCGTTGGACGAGCAGTACTTC | CASSRGQGPLDEQYF
TRBJ2-2 | . | . | TRBV5-1 | TGCGCCAGCAGCTTAAAGTACAGGGAAAACACCGGGGAGCTGTTTTTT | CASSLKYRENTGELFF
TRBJ2-7 | . | TRBD1 | TRBV9 | TGTGCCAGCAGCGTAGGGGACAGGGCCAACGAGCAGTACTTC | CASSVGDRANEQYF
TRBJ2-2 | once | . | TRBV27 | TGTGCCAGCAGTTTAAGGCAGGCGAACACCGGGGAGCTGTTTTTT | CASSLRQANTGELFF
TRBJ1-3 | . | . | TRBV6-5 | TGTGCCAGCAGTTACTCGATCTCGGGCAGCGGAAACACCATATATTTT | CASSYSISGSGNTIYF
TRBJ2-7 | . | TRBD2 | TRBV2 | TGTGCCAGCAGTGATGGGGGGGGCGAGCAGTACTTC | CASSDGGGEQYF
TRBJ2-3 | . | TRBD2 | TRBV4-1 | TGCGCCAGCAGAAGACTAGCGGAGGGGGCAGATACGCAGTATTTT | CASRRLAEGADTQYF
TRBJ2-1 | . | . | TRBV4-3 | TGCGCCAGCAGCCAAGACACTAGCTCCTACAATGAGCAGTTCTTC | CASSQDTSSYNEQFF
TRBJ2-7 | . | TRBD2 | TRBV9 | TGTGCCAGCAGCGTAGTAAGCGGGAGCTACGAGCAGTACTTC | CASSVVSGSYEQYF
TRBJ2-7 | . | . | TRBV27 | TGTGCCAGCAGTTCAGGGGGGGTAAACGAGCAGTACTTC | CASSSGGVNEQYF
TRBJ2-7 | . | . | TRBV4-1 | TGCGCCAGCAGCCAAACGGGCACCTATTACGAGCAGTACTTC | CASSQTGTYYEQYF
TRBJ2-2 | . | TRBD1 | TRBV9 | TGTGCCAGCAGCGTAGACGACAGGGGAAACACCGGGGAGCTGTTTTTT | CASSVDDRGNTGELFF
TRBJ2-1 | . | TRBD2 | TRBV11-3 | TGTGCCAGCAGCCTAAGGGACTACCCGACGGAGCAGTTCTTC | CASSLRDYPTEQFF
TRBJ1-5 | . | TRBD1 | TRBV10-3 | TGTGCCATCAGAAGTACAGGGGGCCAGCCCCAGCATTTT | CAIRSTGGQPQHF
TRBJ1-1 | . | TRBD1 | TRBV6-1 | TGTGCCAGCAGTGGGGGACAGGCTAACACTGAAGCTTTCTTT | CASSGGQANTEAFF
TRBJ2-7 | . | TRBD2 | TRBV7-8 | TGTGCCAGCAGCTTAGAGCGGGAGGGCAGGGAGCAGTACTTC | CASSLEREGREQYF
TRBJ2-7 | . | TRBD2 | TRBV19 | TGTGCCAGTTCCCCTAGCGGATCCTACGAGCAGTACTTC | CASSPSGSYEQYF
TRBJ1-4 | once | . | TRBV11-2 | TGTGCCAGCAGCTTACCACAGGGCTGGGGTGAAAAACTGTTTTTT | CASSLPQGWGEKLFF
TRBJ1-1 | . | . | TRBV6-5 | TGTGCCAGCAGTTACGGGGGGGGTAACACTGAAGCTTTCTTT | CASSYGGGNTEAFF
TRBJ2-2 | . | . | TRBV6-1 | TGTGCCAGCGGCTATGGGAACACCGGGGAGCTGTTTTTT | CASGYGNTGELFF
TRBJ2-3 | . | TRBD2 | TRBV13 | TGTGCCAGCAGCTGGGGAAGCGGGAGTACAGATACGCAGTATTTT | CASSWGSGSTDTQYF
TRBJ2-5 | . | . | TRBV4-1 | TGCGCCAGCAGCCAAGGGAAAGAGACCCAGTACTTC | CASSQGKETQYF
TRBJ1-5 | . | . | TRBV28 | TGTGCCAGCAGTTCCCCAGCAGGCGTGGGAAATCAGCCCCAGCATTTT | CASSSPAGVGNQPQHF
TRBJ1-5 | few | TRBD1 | TRBV7-9 | TGTGCCAGCAGCTTAAGCAGGGGGATCAATCAGCCCCAGCATTTT | CASSLSRGINQPQHF
TRBJ1-4 | . | . | TRBV27 | TGTGCCAGCAGTTTATTGCCGGGTGGCTATGAAAAACTGTTTTTT | CASSLLPGGYEKLFF
TRBJ2-7 | . | . | TRBV5-5 | TGTGCCAGCAGCTTGACGGTAAGCTACGAGCAGTACTTC | CASSLTVSYEQYF